The 14 T cell receptor beta chains presented below share a single source sample, sequenced in a study of CD8 T cells in acute hepatitis C reinfection. Time point indicated: naive CD8 control sorted from an acute-time-point sample. Clones were read by immunoSEQ multiplex PCR, and TCRdb kept only the in-frame ones, dropping some. Of fewer than 40,000 clones detected, 80% to 90% appear once; the ten largest clones hold 10% to 11%. The sequenced sample consisted of naive CD8+ T cells from PBMCs. These receptors were taken from a woman younger than 35 who spontaneously cleared hepatitis C infection.

This clone was seen once. The CDR3 DNA reads as TGTGCCCACGAGACGGAAACCTACGAGCAGTACTTC. Translation: CAHETETYEQYF. This sequence joins TRBV7-9 and TRBJ2-5; D remains unclear. TRBJ2-7 explains the end of the DNA better; the J call may be wrong. The CDR3 extends over 12 amino acids. CDR1 SEHNR and CDR2 FQNEAQ come from the germline V gene (reference sequence).

The chain is built from TRBV27 and TRBJ1-1; D is perhaps TRBD1 (6 bases). Trimming removed 8 bases at V and 8 bases at J, with 12 bases between. CDR3 length: 11 amino acids. Germline V gene sequence: CDR1 MNHEY, CDR2 SMNVEV (reference sequence). In DNA form, the CDR3 reads TGTGCCAGCTGGACAGTTACCGAAGCTTTCTTT. Translating it yields CASWTVTEAFF.

The chain joins TRBV23-1 to TRBJ2-1; maybe TRBD2 (5 bases). TRBV23-1 is an ORF, and what it does is uncertain. V lost 2 bases and J lost 12, with 23 bases in between. CDR3 size: 16 residues. The CDR3 nucleotides read TGCGCCAGCAGTCAACGAGCCCCCCGGACTGGGTTAGGGCAGTTCTTC. It specifies CASSQRAPRTGLGQFF.

The DNA of the CDR3 is TGTGCCAGCTCACCACAGGAGTTTGTCGTGGATACGCAGTATTTT. The encoded protein is CASSPQEFVVDTQYF. The V gene is TRBV18, the J gene TRBJ2-3; D gene ambiguous. The V end was cut by 1 base, the J end by 6 bases, with 14 bases between. The length of the CDR3 is 15 residues. The germline gives CDR1 KGHSH, CDR2 LQKENI.

The chain carries TRBV4-1 and TRBJ1-4, with D perhaps matching TRBD1 (5 bases). The length of the CDR3 is 15 residues. The germline V gene encodes CDR1 MGHRA and CDR2 YSYEKL. The V and J ends lost 2 bases and 5 bases respectively, with 12 bases between them. The CDR3 nucleotides are TGCGCCAGCAGCCAACCGGGGGGTCCGAATGAAAAACTGTTTTTT. Its protein product is CASSQPGGPNEKLFF.

The V call is TRBV4-2, the J call TRBJ1-2; 9 positions agree with TRBD1. Looked up from germline, CDR1 is LGHNA and CDR2 is YNFKEQ. V was pared by 0 bases and J by 2 bases, with 1 base of the junction left unmatched. This CDR3 comprises 15 residues. In nucleotides, the CDR3 is TGTGCCAGCAGCCAAGAGGGACAGGGCAACTATGGCTACACCTTC. It codes for CASSQEGQGNYGYTF.

This chain links TRBV30 with TRBJ1-4, with TRBD1 matching 8 bases. Germline V gene lookup returns CDR1 GTSNPN and CDR2 SVGIG (reference sequence). This CDR3 is 16 amino acids long. V was pared by 1 base and J by 4 bases, with 8 bases of the junction left unmatched. The CDR3: CAWSAETGGNNEKLFF. The CDR3, as DNA: TGTGCCTGGAGTGCCGAAACAGGGGGGAATAATGAAAAACTGTTTTTT.

The chain has TRBV7-9 and TRBJ1-4, with 12 bases fitting TRBD1. The trim removed 3 bases at V and 7 bases at J, leaving 12 bases unmatched. Germline loops: CDR1 SEHNR, CDR2 FQNEAQ (reference sequence). This CDR3 comprises 18 residues. CDR3 amino acids: CASSFEGTGGTMSEKLFF. The CDR3 nucleotides read TGTGCCAGCAGCTTTGAGGGGACAGGGGGCACGATGAGTGAAAAACTGTTTTTT.

This chain uses TRBV19 with TRBJ1-1; TRBD1 matches at 10 bases. The V segment lost 4 bases and the J segment 4 bases; nucleotides outside the gene matches: 12. CDR1 and CDR2 (germline): LNHDA, SQIVND (reference sequence). The CDR3 loop spans 17 amino acids. CDR3 nucleotides: TGTGCCAGTAGTAGGTATCCGGGACAGGGGAGTTTCACTGAAGCTTTCTTT. Translating it yields CASSRYPGQGSFTEAFF. The whole variable domain, remainder taken from reference TRBV19 and TRBJ1-1, is DGGITQSPKYLFRKEGQNVTLSCEQNLNHDAMYWYRQDPGQGLRLIYYSQIVNDFQKGDIAEGYSVSREKKESFPLTVTSAQKNPTAFYLCASSRYPGQGSFTEAFFGQGTRLTVV.

CDR3 bases: TGTGCCAGCAGCCTAGGGACACCCACTGAAGCTTTCTTT. Translated: CASSLGTPTEAFF. The genes are TRBV16 and TRBJ1-1; possibly TRBD1 for D (6 bases). The CDR3 loop spans 13 amino acids. The V end lost 4 bases, the J end lost 4 bases, and 10 bases lay between the germline ends. Per germline, CDR1 KGHSY and CDR2 FQNENV.

The chain uses TRBV21-1 and TRBJ1-5. TRBV21-1 is classified as a pseudogene. The CDR3 spans 18 residues. The CDR3 DNA follows: TGTGCCAGCAGCAAAACCCGGGGGGATTTTCCGAGCAATCAGCCCCAGCATTTT. Protein sequence: CASSKTRGDFPSNQPQHF.

The J gene is TRBJ2-1, the V gene TRBV5-6; D ambiguous. This CDR3 contains 14 residues. The V end was cut by 7 bases, the J end by 0 bases, with 11 bases between. Per germline, CDR1 SGHDT and CDR2 YYEEEE. The CDR3 is CASLDPNSYNEQFF. CDR3 in DNA: TGTGCCAGCTTGGACCCAAACTCCTACAATGAGCAGTTCTTC.

The chain has TRBV7-9 and TRBJ1-4; D unresolved. Germline V CDR1 and CDR2: SEHNR, FQNEAQ (reference sequence). The V end lost 5 bases, the J end lost 7 bases, and 11 bases lay between the germline ends. The CDR3 totals 13 residues. The DNA for the CDR3 is TGTGCCAGCAGCGACGAGAGCGGTGAAAAACTGTTTTTT. It codes for CASSDESGEKLFF.

This chain uses TRBV4-2 with TRBJ2-1, with TRBD2 identical over 12 bases. Germline lookup yields CDR1 LGHNA and CDR2 YNFKEQ. V shed 1 base and J 6 bases; nucleotides not matched to a gene: 4. There are 16 residues in the CDR3. Written as DNA, the CDR3 is TGTGCCAGCAGCCAAGCGTGGACTAGCGGGACCAATGAGCAGTTCTTC. As protein: CASSQAWTSGTNEQFF.